The next 22 T cell receptor beta chains were all read from a single sample in a study of blood T cell repertoires in COVID-19. Using immunoSEQ multiplex PCR, the repertoire was profiled, and TCRdb retains in-frame clones only, with some absent. The sample contains 70,000 to 90,000 clones, around four fifths of which appear only once. The source material was peripheral blood. The receptors originated from a human donor in a cohort sampled during active COVID-19.

This sequence joins TRBV7-3 and TRBJ2-2; TRBD1 is a possible D gene (5 bases). The V and J ends lost 6 bases and 0 bases respectively, with 11 bases between them. The germline gives CDR1 SGHTA, CDR2 FQGTGA. The CDR3 totals 15 residues. For the CDR3, the DNA is TGTGCCAGCAGTCCGTGGGGCGCGAACACCGGGGAGCTGTTTTTT. Residues: CASSPWGANTGELFF.

The chain carries TRBV2 and TRBJ2-3, with 8 bases lining up with TRBD2. There are 15 residues in the CDR3. Trimming cost V 7 bases and J 3 bases; bases outside gene matches: 9. Germline V gives CDR1 SNHLY, CDR2 FYNNEI. CDR3 coding DNA: TGTGCCAGCAAGGGGCGGAGCGGGAGTACAGATACGCAGTATTTT. This gives the protein CASKGRSGSTDTQYF.

This chain links TRBV5-6 with TRBJ2-3, with 14 bases fitting TRBD2. This CDR3 contains 16 residues. V lost 3 bases, J lost 4 bases, and 4 bases stayed unmatched. Germline values: CDR1 SGHDT, CDR2 YYEEEE. CDR3 sequence: CASSSGLAGGSDTQYF. The CDR3 nucleotides read TGTGCCAGCAGCTCTGGACTAGCGGGAGGTTCAGATACGCAGTATTTT.

This clone showed up just once. The rearrangement links TRBV5-6 to TRBJ2-1, with D perhaps TRBD1 (5 bases). The V gene's germline CDR1 is SGHDT and CDR2 YYEEEE. This CDR3 has 16 residues. V lost 0 bases to trimming and J lost 7 bases, with 17 bases between them. CDR3 bases: TGTGCCAGCAGCTTGGACCAGGGAATCGTTTGGAATGAGCAGTTCTTC. It is translated as CASSLDQGIVWNEQFF.

The chain joins TRBV19 to TRBJ2-7, with a weak D call TRBD1 (6 bases). The V gene's germline CDR1 is LNHDA and CDR2 SQIVND (reference sequence). Trimming left V 3 bases short and J 0 bases short, with 12 bases between. CDR3 length equals 15 residues. CDR3 nucleotide sequence: TGTGCCAGTAGTATGGGACCAGGGGTCTCCTACGAGCAGTACTTC. It specifies CASSMGPGVSYEQYF.

This clone was counted a few times. The rearrangement joins TRBV23-1 to TRBJ1-3, with D tentatively TRBD1 (6 bases). TRBV23-1 is labeled an ORF, and its function is uncertain. The length of the CDR3 is 11 residues. CDR3 in DNA: TGCCGCGACAGGCCTGGAAACACCATATATTTT. It is translated as CRDRPGNTIYF.

The rearrangement links TRBV19 to TRBJ1-1; tentative D call: TRBD1 (5 bases). This CDR3 region has 13 residues. Trimming took 5 bases from V and 4 from J, leaving 11 bases between them. Per germline, CDR1 LNHDA and CDR2 SQIVND (reference sequence). The CDR3 is CASSLLDTTEAFF. The CDR3 DNA reads as TGTGCCAGTAGTCTCCTGGACACCACTGAAGCTTTCTTT.

This clone has only a few counts. This rearrangement joins TRBV19 to TRBJ1-4, with TRBD1 as a possible D gene (5 bases). This CDR3 spans 16 amino acids. V was cut by 8 bases and J by 0 bases, with 16 bases left in between. Germline CDR1 LNHDA, CDR2 SQIVND (reference sequence). The CDR3 loop is CASHLGTGATNEKLFF. The CDR3 region has the DNA TGTGCCAGTCATCTAGGCACAGGCGCAACTAATGAAAAACTGTTTTTT.

J is TRBJ2-7 and V is TRBV28; 7 nucleotides agree with TRBD2. V lost 8 bases, J lost 4 bases, and 11 bases stayed unmatched. Germline V gene lookup returns CDR1 MDHEN and CDR2 SYDVKM. CDR3 length: 14 residues. CDR3 sequence: CASGKGGGLYEQYF. Written as DNA, the CDR3 is TGTGCCAGCGGCAAGGGCGGGGGTCTATACGAGCAGTACTTC. The whole variable domain, filled in from reference TRBV28 and TRBJ2-7, reads DVKVTQSSRYLVKRTGEKVFLECVQDMDHENMFWYRQDPGLGLRLIYFSYDVKMKEKGDIPEGYSVSREKKERFSLILESASTNQTSMYLCASGKGGGLYEQYFGPGTRLTVT.

J is TRBJ1-2 and V is TRBV7-8, with 8 bases lining up with TRBD1. CDR1 and CDR2 (germline): SGHVS, FQNEAQ. V dropped 1 base and J dropped 6; count of bases not matched to a gene: 1. The CDR3 totals 13 residues. This CDR3 reads CASSLDRGDGYTF. The DNA for the CDR3 is TGTGCCAGCAGCTTAGACAGGGGGGATGGCTACACCTTC. Supplemented by reference TRBV7-8 and TRBJ1-2, the full variable domain reads GAGVSQSPRYKVAKRGQDVALRCDPISGHVSLFWYQQALGQGPEFLTYFQNEAQLDKSGLPSDRFFAERPEGSVSTLKIQRTQQEDSAVYLCASSLDRGDGYTFGSGTRLTVV.

V usage is TRBV5-1 and J usage is TRBJ2-1, with 9 bases aligning to TRBD2. The CDR3 is made up of 16 amino acids. After removal of 0 bases from V and 5 bases from J, the junction contained 6 bases not matched to a gene. CDR1 and CDR2 (germline): SGHRS, YFSETQ. The CDR3: CASSLGIAGVDNEQFF. CDR3 sequence (DNA): TGCGCCAGCAGCTTGGGGATAGCGGGAGTGGACAATGAGCAGTTCTTC.

This sequence joins TRBV19 and TRBJ1-2; D might be TRBD1 (5 bases). Deletions cut 2 bases from V and 7 bases from J, with 14 bases between. Germline values: CDR1 LNHDA, CDR2 SQIVND (reference sequence). The CDR3 length is 14 residues. CDR3 sequence: CASSISGAGRGYTF. The CDR3 DNA sequence: TGTGCCAGTAGTATATCTGGTGCAGGGCGTGGCTACACCTTC.

CDR3 region: CSVEEFVGGGEFF. The CDR3 DNA follows: TGCAGCGTTGAAGAGTTCGTAGGGGGCGGTGAGTTCTTC. J is TRBJ2-1 and V is TRBV29-1; TRBD1 agrees at 7 bases. This CDR3 has 13 amino acids. Germline lookup yields CDR1 SQVTM and CDR2 ANQGSEA. Trimming took 0 bases from V and 14 from J; bases not matched to a gene: 10.

CDR3 loop: CASSLTGTGIEAFF. The CDR3, as DNA: TGTGCCAGCAGCTTAACCGGGACAGGGATTGAAGCTTTCTTT. The V call is TRBV7-3, the J call TRBJ1-1; 9 nucleotides agree with TRBD1. J lost 7 bases, V lost 0 bases, and 3 bases had no gene match. Germline V CDR1 and CDR2: SGHTA, FQGTGA. The CDR3 has 14 residues.

This clone appeared once. V usage is TRBV5-1 and J usage is TRBJ1-6; a possible D gene is TRBD1 (6 bases). Germline V gives CDR1 SGHRS, CDR2 YFSETQ. The V and J ends lost 2 bases and 5 bases respectively, with 8 bases between them. This CDR3 has 14 amino acids. CDR3 sequence reads: CASSLGQNNSPLHF. The DNA for the CDR3 is TGCGCCAGCAGCTTAGGACAGAATAATTCACCCCTCCACTTT.

This chain connects TRBV5-1 to TRBJ1-2; D is possibly TRBD1 (6 bases). From germline, CDR1 is SGHRS and CDR2 YFSETQ. V lost 0 bases, J lost 7 bases, and 7 bases lay in between. The CDR3 has 12 amino acids. In DNA, the CDR3 is TGCGCCAGCAGCTTGGACAGGGTTGGCTACACCTTC. Its translation: CASSLDRVGYTF.

The chain is built from TRBV5-4 and TRBJ2-3, with TRBD2 matching over 12 bases. The CDR3 loop spans 16 amino acids. Per the germline V gene, CDR1 is SGHNT and CDR2 is YYREEE (reference sequence). Trimming removed 4 bases from V and 2 bases from J; junction bases left unmatched: 5. CDR3 residues: CASSTTSGGSTDTQYF. The CDR3 DNA reads as TGTGCCAGCAGCACTACTAGCGGGGGGTCCACAGATACGCAGTATTTT. Complete variable domain (other parts from reference TRBV5-4 and TRBJ2-3): ETGVTQSPTHLIKTRGQQVTLRCSSQSGHNTVSWYQQALGQGPQFIFQYYREEENGRGNFPPRFSGLQFPNYSSELNVNALELDDSALYLCASSTTSGGSTDTQYFGPGTRLTVL.

The chain uses TRBV14 and TRBJ2-3; D is perhaps TRBD2 (5 bases). The germline V and J ends were trimmed by 5 bases and 0 bases, with 9 bases remaining between them. The CDR3 is 14 amino acids. CDR1 SGHDN and CDR2 FVKESK come from the germline V gene. The CDR3 bases are TGTGCCAGCAGCGAGCGGCCTAGCACAGATACGCAGTATTTT. It translates to CASSERPSTDTQYF.

This sequence joins TRBV9 and TRBJ1-1; D is ambiguous. Germline assignment: CDR1 SGDLS and CDR2 YYNGEE. V was shortened by 1 base and J by 0 bases, with 10 bases between the two germline ends. The CDR3 has 15 amino acids. This CDR3 reads CASSVSVQMNTEAFF. The CDR3 nucleotides are TGTGCCAGCAGCGTATCCGTACAAATGAACACTGAAGCTTTCTTT. Full variable domain (rest looked up from reference TRBV9 and TRBJ1-1): DSGVTQTPKHLITATGQRVTLRCSPRSGDLSVYWYQQSLDQGLQFLIQYYNGEERAKGNILERFSAQQFPDLHSELNLSSLELGDSALYFCASSVSVQMNTEAFFGQGTRLTVV.

The rearrangement uses TRBV5-4 and TRBJ2-5; perhaps TRBD2 as D (7 bases). V shed 4 bases and J shed 4 bases, with 20 bases lying between them. The germline CDR1 and CDR2 sequences are SGHNT and YYREEE (reference sequence). The length of the CDR3 is 16 residues. CDR3 in amino acids: CASSLTSGGRGETQYF. CDR3 nucleotide sequence: TGTGCCAGCAGCCTAACCTCGGGGGGCCGAGGAGAGACCCAGTACTTC.

This clone occurred once. This same CDR3 is encoded by further DNA sequences in the sample. V and J are TRBV5-1 and TRBJ2-7; 9 bases are shared with TRBD1. This CDR3 spans 14 amino acids. The J segment lost 2 bases and the V segment lost 2 bases, leaving 2 bases of the junction unmatched. From germline, CDR1 is SGHRS and CDR2 YFSETQ. CDR3 loop: CASSLRTGAYEQYF. The CDR3 DNA is TGCGCCAGCAGCTTAAGGACAGGGGCCTACGAGCAGTACTTC. The full variable domain, completed using reference TRBV5-1 and TRBJ2-7, is KAGVTQTPRYLIKTRGQQVTLSCSPISGHRSVSWYQQTPGQGLQFLFEYFSETQRNKGNFPGRFSGRQFSNSRSEMNVSTLELGDSALYLCASSLRTGAYEQYFGPGTRLTVT.

The chain couples TRBV19 to TRBJ2-3; 10 bases align to TRBD1. The CDR3 is 17 amino acids. V lost 6 bases and J lost 3; bases outside the gene matches: 12. Per germline, CDR1 LNHDA and CDR2 SQIVND (reference sequence). The CDR3 DNA sequence: TGTGCCAGTAGCGGGCGACGGACAGGGGGTTCGACAGATACGCAGTATTTT. Protein product: CASSGRRTGGSTDTQYF. The full variable domain, completed using reference TRBV19 and TRBJ2-3, is DGGITQSPKYLFRKEGQNVTLSCEQNLNHDAMYWYRQDPGQGLRLIYYSQIVNDFQKGDIAEGYSVSREKKESFPLTVTSAQKNPTAFYLCASSGRRTGGSTDTQYFGPGTRLTVL.